These 31 T cell receptor beta chains were all obtained from the same sample, sequenced in a study of blood T cell repertoires in COVID-19. The protocol was immunoSEQ multiplex PCR, while the TCRdb copy is restricted to in-frame clones and leaves out a portion. The sample contains around 160,000 clones, roughly 93% of which appear only once. Sample: peripheral blood. The source of these receptors is a woman aged 55-70 years with COVID-19, enrolled during active disease.

The gene calls are TRBV30 and TRBJ1-4; D ambiguous. The CDR3 runs 18 residues. Trimming pared 0 bases from V and 10 bases from J, leaving 27 bases between. Per the germline V gene, CDR1 is GTSNPN and CDR2 is SVGIG (reference sequence). CDR3 nucleotide sequence: TGTGCCTGGAGTGTGTCCAGATCTACAGTCGACAACCGTCGAAAACTGTTTTTT. Translating it yields CAWSVSRSTVDNRRKLFF. The variable domain in full, with the rest retrieved from reference TRBV30 and TRBJ1-4, is SQTIHQWPATLVQPVGSPLSLECTVEGTSNPNLYWYRQAAGRGLQLLFYSVGIGQISSEVPQNLSASRPQDRQFILSSKKLLLSDSGFYLCAWSVSRSTVDNRRKLFFGSGTQLSVL.

This chain links TRBV30 with TRBJ2-7, with 7 bases that match TRBD1. This CDR3 comprises 15 residues. Unmatched junction bases numbered 9, after V lost 4 bases and J lost 0 bases. The V gene's germline CDR1 is GTSNPN and CDR2 SVGIG (reference sequence). CDR3 amino acids: CAWTLTGRFSYEQYF. As DNA, the CDR3 is TGTGCCTGGACTCTGACAGGGCGCTTCTCCTACGAGCAGTACTTC. Full variable domain (outside the CDR3, taken from reference TRBV30 and TRBJ2-7): SQTIHQWPATLVQPVGSPLSLECTVEGTSNPNLYWYRQAAGRGLQLLFYSVGIGQISSEVPQNLSASRPQDRQFILSSKKLLLSDSGFYLCAWTLTGRFSYEQYFGPGTRLTVT.

This clone is a singleton in its sample. The rearrangement joins TRBV9 to TRBJ1-6; possibly TRBD1 for D (6 bases). CDR1 SGDLS and CDR2 YYNGEE come from the germline V gene. This CDR3 region has 14 residues. The ends were cut back, 1 base at V and 6 bases at J, with 8 bases in the middle. The CDR3 is CASSVRQVNSPLHF. DNA of the CDR3: TGTGCCAGCAGCGTAAGACAGGTTAATTCACCCCTCCACTTT.

The V call is TRBV7-2, the J call TRBJ1-2; D not certain. The CDR3 extends over 14 amino acids. Trimming cost V 5 bases and J 3 bases, with 13 bases left between them. Germline V CDR1 and CDR2: SGHTA, FQGNSA. DNA for the CDR3: TGTGCCAGCAGCGTCTTTACTGAGGACTATGGCTACACCTTC. This sequence encodes CASSVFTEDYGYTF. The whole variable domain, filled in from reference TRBV7-2 and TRBJ1-2, reads GAGVSQSPSNKVTEKGKDVELRCDPISGHTALYWYRQSLGQGLEFLIYFQGNSAPDKSGLPSDRFSAERTGGSVSTLTIQRTQQEDSAVYLCASSVFTEDYGYTFGSGTRLTVV.

The J gene is TRBJ1-1, the V gene TRBV7-9; 7 bases match TRBD1. The germline gives CDR1 SEHNR, CDR2 FQNEAQ (reference sequence). This CDR3 has 17 amino acids. V dropped 1 base and J dropped 6; count of bases not matched to a gene: 14. The DNA of the CDR3 is TGTGCCAGCAGCTTAGTTGGGGGCCAGGGGGACCGCGCTGAAGCTTTCTTT. Translation: CASSLVGGQGDRAEAFF.

The rearrangement joins TRBV19 to TRBJ1-2; the match to TRBD1 covers 9 bases. Looked up from germline, CDR1 is LNHDA and CDR2 is SQIVND (reference sequence). This CDR3 spans 16 amino acids. The V segment lost 5 bases and the J segment 4 bases; nucleotides outside the gene matches: 11. DNA of the CDR3: TGTGCCAGTAGTTCGACAGGGGGACTACCAAGCTATGGCTACACCTTC. This sequence encodes CASSSTGGLPSYGYTF.

This chain uses TRBV4-3 with TRBJ2-2; no definite D call. Germline V gives CDR1 LGHNA, CDR2 YSLEER. The CDR3 is 16 residues long. Between the trimmed V and J ends, which lost 0 bases and 5 bases, there was a span of 13 bases. In nucleotides, the CDR3 is TGCGCCAGCAGCCAAGAAATAGCCAGTTGGACCGGGGAGCTGTTTTTT. It codes for CASSQEIASWTGELFF.

The chain carries TRBV3-1 (or the pseudogene TRBV3-2) and TRBJ2-7, with D perhaps matching TRBD2 (6 bases). The germline V and J ends were trimmed by 1 base and 0 bases, with 10 bases remaining between them. CDR1 is LGHDT and CDR2 is YNNKEL in the germline V gene (reference sequence). The CDR3 extends over 15 amino acids. In DNA form, the CDR3 reads TGTGCCAGCAGCCAAGGTCGGGACTTCTCCTACGAGCAGTACTTC. Residues: CASSQGRDFSYEQYF.

The chain combines TRBV6-5 with TRBJ2-7; 11 nucleotides match TRBD1. CDR3 length: 14 amino acids. J was trimmed by 5 bases and V by 6 bases; bases with no gene match: 6. Looked up from germline, CDR1 is MNHEY and CDR2 is SVGAGI. CDR3: CASRVGTGGDEQYF. The CDR3 DNA reads TGTGCCAGCAGGGTTGGGACAGGGGGAGACGAGCAGTACTTC.

This CDR3 reads CSVAQGTETEAFF. The DNA of the CDR3 is TGCAGCGTTGCACAGGGGACGGAGACTGAAGCTTTCTTT. The chain is built from TRBV29-1 and TRBJ1-1; 7 positions agree with TRBD1. The CDR3 runs to 13 residues. V shed 4 bases, J shed 5 bases, and the junction held 7 bases outside the gene matches. The germline V gene encodes CDR1 SQVTM and CDR2 ANQGSEA.

The rearrangement joins TRBV7-9 to TRBJ2-2, with 7 bases lining up with TRBD1. Germline lookup yields CDR1 SEHNR and CDR2 FQNEAQ (reference sequence). CDR3 length equals 18 residues. V was pared by 0 bases and J by 3 bases, with 10 bases of the junction left unmatched. Here the CDR3 DNA reads TGTGCCAGCAGCTTAGCGGTGACAGGGCTGGGGGACACCGGGGAGCTGTTTTTT. The encoded protein is CASSLAVTGLGDTGELFF.

Written as DNA, the CDR3 is TGTGCCAGTAGTAGGGGGGGCTCCATGAACACTGAAGCTTTCTTT. Protein sequence: CASSRGGSMNTEAFF. The gene calls are TRBV19 and TRBJ1-1; D might be TRBD1 (6 bases). CDR3 size: 15 residues. V lost 4 bases and J lost 0, with 12 bases in between. Germline V CDR1 and CDR2: LNHDA, SQIVND (reference sequence). Supplemented by reference TRBV19 and TRBJ1-1, the full variable domain reads DGGITQSPKYLFRKEGQNVTLSCEQNLNHDAMYWYRQDPGQGLRLIYYSQIVNDFQKGDIAEGYSVSREKKESFPLTVTSAQKNPTAFYLCASSRGGSMNTEAFFGQGTRLTVV.

V gene TRBV18 combines with J gene TRBJ1-1; TRBD1 is a possible D gene (5 bases). CDR3 length equals 14 residues. Between the trimmed V and J ends, which lost 5 bases and 4 bases, there was a span of 14 bases. Germline values: CDR1 KGHSH, CDR2 LQKENI. The DNA of the CDR3 is TGTGCCAGCTCAGCAACCTCTCAGGGCACTGAAGCTTTCTTT. It yields the protein CASSATSQGTEAFF.

The chain employs TRBV19 and TRBJ1-3; D is unclear. V was pared by 2 bases and J by 1 base, with 12 bases between. This CDR3 is 16 amino acids long. Looked up from germline, CDR1 is LNHDA and CDR2 is SQIVND (reference sequence). CDR3 DNA sequence: TGTGCCAGTAGTATATGGGCGGGTATTTCTGGAAACACCATATATTTT. This codes for CASSIWAGISGNTIYF.

The V gene is TRBV3-1 (or the pseudogene TRBV3-2), the J gene TRBJ1-4, with D uncertain. The CDR3 loop spans 12 amino acids. Per the germline V gene, CDR1 is LGHDT and CDR2 is YNNKEL (reference sequence). Trimming cost V 4 bases and J 7 bases, with 7 bases left between them. In DNA form, the CDR3 reads TGTGCCAGCAGCCGCCTACGTGAAAAACTGTTTTTT. Encoded protein: CASSRLREKLFF.

This clone occurred once. This chain connects TRBV7-8 to TRBJ2-2; D might be TRBD1 (5 bases). This CDR3 is built from 13 residues. CDR1 is SGHVS and CDR2 is FQNEAQ in the germline V gene. V lost 1 base and J lost 9, with 9 bases in between. The CDR3 reads CASSLEGLRELFF. The CDR3 nucleotides read TGTGCCAGCAGCTTAGAGGGGCTCCGGGAGCTGTTTTTT.

This clone appeared a single time. V and J are TRBV5-4 and TRBJ1-2; TRBD1 agrees at 12 bases. Looked up from germline, CDR1 is SGHNT and CDR2 is YYREEE (reference sequence). The CDR3 covers 17 residues. The J segment lost 4 bases and the V segment lost 5 bases, leaving 12 bases of the junction unmatched. The CDR3 nucleotides read TGTGCCAGCAGACCCGGGACAGGGGGCGGGGGTGGCTATGGCTACACCTTC. Residues: CASRPGTGGGGGYGYTF.

This clone was observed once. The V and J genes are TRBV6-6 and TRBJ1-2; the match to TRBD1 covers 8 bases. The CDR3 sequence is 13 residues long. V lost 5 bases, J lost 4 bases, and 3 bases stayed unmatched. Germline V CDR1 and CDR2: MNHNY, SVGAGI (reference sequence). The CDR3 coding sequence is TGTGCCAGCAGTAAAGACAGGGGCTATGGCTACACCTTC. Translation: CASSKDRGYGYTF.

This rearrangement joins TRBV6-4 to TRBJ2-1, with TRBD1 identical over 7 bases. V shed 6 bases and J 9 bases; nucleotides not matched to a gene: 8. The CDR3 totals 13 residues. CDR1 and CDR2 (germline): MRHNA, SNTAGT. CDR3 amino acids: CASSGQVGSEQFF. The DNA of the CDR3 is TGTGCCAGCAGCGGACAGGTGGGTAGTGAGCAGTTCTTC.

The V call is TRBV6-5, the J call TRBJ1-2; the match to TRBD1 covers 8 bases. The V gene's germline CDR1 is MNHEY and CDR2 SVGAGI. V gave up 8 bases and J gave up 4 bases; unmatched junction bases: 6. This CDR3 spans 13 amino acids. CDR3 amino acids: CASLGDRFYGYTF. The CDR3 region has the DNA TGTGCCAGCCTTGGGGACAGGTTCTATGGCTACACCTTC.

J is TRBJ1-2 and V is TRBV7-9; TRBD1 might be the D (5 bases). Trimming removed 6 bases from V and 0 bases from J, with 20 bases in between. The germline V gene has CDR1 SEHNR and CDR2 FQNEAQ (reference sequence). The CDR3 spans 17 residues. CDR3 amino acids: CASREGSKGIANYGYTF. The CDR3 nucleotides read TGTGCCAGCAGGGAAGGGTCAAAGGGGATAGCTAACTATGGCTACACCTTC.

The V call is TRBV4-2, the J call TRBJ1-1; maybe TRBD1 (5 bases). The CDR3 extends over 13 amino acids. Germline CDR1 and CDR2: LGHNA and YNFKEQ. Trimming took off 1 base at V and 3 bases at J, with 6 bases between the two ends. The CDR3 sequence: CASSQVGDTEAFF. CDR3 DNA: TGTGCCAGCAGCCAAGTAGGGGACACTGAAGCTTTCTTT.

V gene TRBV29-1 combines with J gene TRBJ1-1; TRBD1 matches at 8 bases. Germline assignment: CDR1 SQVTM and CDR2 ANQGSEA. The CDR3 loop spans 16 amino acids. Trimming at V came to 0 bases and at J to 1 base, leaving 7 bases not matched to a gene. This CDR3 is CSVEDPGQVKNTEAFF. The DNA of the CDR3 is TGCAGCGTTGAAGATCCGGGACAGGTAAAGAACACTGAAGCTTTCTTT.

V and J are TRBV7-3 and TRBJ1-5; D perhaps matches TRBD1 (5 bases). Germline V gene data show CDR1 as SGHTA and CDR2 as FQGTGA. This CDR3 region has 15 residues. V was trimmed by 1 base and J by 6 bases, leaving 13 bases between them. The CDR3 DNA reads TGTGCCAGCAGCTTAAATGGCGGGGGTGGTCAGCCCCAGCATTTT. The encoded protein is CASSLNGGGGQPQHF.

Details on this clone: Other DNA sequences in this specimen translate into the identical CDR3. The CDR3 coding sequence is TGTGCCAGCAGCGTGGCAGAAGAGACCCAGTACTTC. Encoded protein: CASSVAEETQYF. The chain carries TRBV9 and TRBJ2-5, with D unresolved. V was pared by 2 bases and J by 3 bases, with 5 bases between. Germline CDR1 is SGDLS and CDR2 is YYNGEE. The CDR3 spans 12 residues.

The chain has TRBV2 and TRBJ1-2, with unresolved D. Trimming shortened V by 8 bases and J by 2 bases, and 12 bases separated the two germline ends. CDR1 and CDR2 from the germline V gene are SNHLY and FYNNEI. The CDR3 contains 13 residues. CDR3: CASSLGPNYGYTF. The CDR3 DNA follows: TGTGCCAGCTCACTAGGACCCAACTATGGCTACACCTTC.

J is TRBJ2-1 and V is TRBV6-5; tentative D call: TRBD2 (5 bases). This CDR3 has 13 amino acids. Trimming took 4 bases from V and 12 from J, leaving 16 bases between them. In germline, CDR1 is MNHEY, CDR2 SVGAGI. The chain's CDR3 is CASSSQAGSGQFF. Here the CDR3 DNA reads TGTGCCAGCAGTTCTCAGGCGGGTTCAGGGCAGTTCTTC.

This sequence joins TRBV10-3 and TRBJ1-2; tentative D call: TRBD1 (6 bases). The V end lost 1 base, the J end lost 0 bases, and 12 bases lay between the germline ends. This CDR3 is built from 16 residues. From germline, CDR1 is ENHRY and CDR2 SYGVKD. CDR3 in amino acids: CAISELQGDTNYGYTF. In DNA, the CDR3 is TGTGCCATCAGTGAGTTACAGGGAGATACTAACTATGGCTACACCTTC.

The V call is TRBV2, the J call TRBJ1-1; 8 bases map to TRBD1. J lost 1 base, V lost 7 bases, and 8 bases had no gene match. The CDR3 is 15 residues long. Germline lookup yields CDR1 SNHLY and CDR2 FYNNEI. The CDR3 DNA sequence: TGTGCCAGCAAAACGGACAGGGCGGAGAACACTGAAGCTTTCTTT. Its translation: CASKTDRAENTEAFF.

This clone was recorded once. The rearrangement uses TRBV3-1 (or the pseudogene TRBV3-2) and TRBJ1-3, with a tentative D call TRBD1 (6 bases). The CDR3 is made up of 15 amino acids. Germline values: CDR1 LGHDT, CDR2 YNNKEL (reference sequence). V was clipped by 1 base and J by 4 bases, with 11 bases between them. CDR3 region: CASSQARGGGNTIYF. CDR3 DNA sequence: TGTGCCAGCAGCCAAGCGAGGGGGGGAGGAAACACCATATATTTT.

The chain couples TRBV12-3 or TRBV12-4 to TRBJ1-2, with 9 bases identical to TRBD1. CDR3 size: 12 residues. V gave up 6 bases and J gave up 6 bases; unmatched junction bases: 2. CDR3 residues: CASSRDRDGYTF. CDR3 DNA sequence: TGTGCCAGCAGCCGGGACAGGGATGGCTACACCTTC.